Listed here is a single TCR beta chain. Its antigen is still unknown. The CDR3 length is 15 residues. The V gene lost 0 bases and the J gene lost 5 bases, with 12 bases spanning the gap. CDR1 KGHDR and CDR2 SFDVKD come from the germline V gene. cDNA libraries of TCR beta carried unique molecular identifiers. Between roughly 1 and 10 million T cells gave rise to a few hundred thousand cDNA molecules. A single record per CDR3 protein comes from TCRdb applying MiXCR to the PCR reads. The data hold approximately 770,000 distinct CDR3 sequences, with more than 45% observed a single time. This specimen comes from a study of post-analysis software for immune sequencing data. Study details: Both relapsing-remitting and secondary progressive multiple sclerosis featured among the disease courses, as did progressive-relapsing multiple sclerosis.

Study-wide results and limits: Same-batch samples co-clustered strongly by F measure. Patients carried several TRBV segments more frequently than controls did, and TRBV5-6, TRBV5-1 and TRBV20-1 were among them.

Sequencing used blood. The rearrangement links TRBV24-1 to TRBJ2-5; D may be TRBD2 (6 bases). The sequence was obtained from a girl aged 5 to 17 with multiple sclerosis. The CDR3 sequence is CATSDLQSGRETQYF. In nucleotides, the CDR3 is TGTGCCACCAGTGATTTGCAGTCAGGGAGGGAGACCCAGTACTTC.